The 19 T cell receptor beta chains reported below all come from one sample, sequenced in a study of beta chain features in type 1 diabetes. The entirety of the isolated RNA underwent reverse transcription, so expressed TCRB transcripts were sequenced. TCRdb keeps only in-frame clones here, not all; method: immunoSEQ multiplex PCR. Of fewer than 400,000 clones in the sample, less than 9.5% are singletons; the top ten hold less than 0.5%. Source material: central memory CD4+ T cells from blood. The receptors were gathered from a woman between 18 and 29 years old in good health.

This clone was observed a handful of times. The chain links TRBV10-3 to TRBJ2-2, with D tentatively TRBD1 (5 bases). The ends were cut back, 10 bases at V and 2 bases at J, with 14 bases in the middle. The CDR3 loop spans 14 amino acids. Germline loops: CDR1 ENHRY, CDR2 SYGVKD. The CDR3 is CATRGTGNTGELFF. The CDR3 DNA sequence: TGTGCCACCCGAGGCACAGGAAACACCGGGGAGCTGTTTTTT.

This chain connects TRBV6-1 to TRBJ1-2, with D possibly being TRBD1 (5 bases). V lost 2 bases and J 1 base, leaving 5 bases between the germline ends. Germline-derived CDR1 and CDR2 are MNHNS and SASEGT. This CDR3 comprises 13 residues. CDR3 residues: CASSEQGNYGYTF. The CDR3, as DNA: TGTGCCAGCAGTGAACAGGGTAACTATGGCTACACCTTC.

This clone was seen repeatedly, ten times or more. The genes are TRBV28 and TRBJ2-1, with D possibly matching TRBD1 (6 bases). V lost 6 bases and J 8 bases, leaving 11 bases between the germline ends. In germline, CDR1 is MDHEN, CDR2 SYDVKM. The CDR3 length is 12 residues. In DNA form, the CDR3 reads TGTGCCAGCAGACTAAACAGGGATGAGCAGTTCTTC. Its protein product is CASRLNRDEQFF. Drawing the rest from reference TRBV28 and TRBJ2-1, the complete variable domain is DVKVTQSSRYLVKRTGEKVFLECVQDMDHENMFWYRQDPGLGLRLIYFSYDVKMKEKGDIPEGYSVSREKKERFSLILESASTNQTSMYLCASRLNRDEQFFGPGTRLTVL.

The V call is TRBV27, the J call TRBJ2-1, with 15 bases aligning to TRBD2. This CDR3 contains 17 residues. CDR1 and CDR2 from the germline V gene are MNHEY and SMNVEV (reference sequence). The V segment lost 0 bases and the J segment 9 bases; nucleotides outside the gene matches: 6. CDR3 DNA sequence: TGTGCCAGCAGTTTATCCCCACCGGGACTAGCGGGAGGTGAGCAGTTCTTC. This sequence encodes CASSLSPPGLAGGEQFF.

This clone was seen a few times. The DNA of the CDR3 is TGTGCCAGCAGTTCATGGGACAGGGTGAAGTATGGCTACACCTTC. It codes for CASSSWDRVKYGYTF. The chain uses TRBV28 and TRBJ1-2, with TRBD1 identical over 9 bases. Looked up from germline, CDR1 is MDHEN and CDR2 is SYDVKM. J lost 5 bases, V lost 4 bases, and 8 bases had no gene match. This CDR3 is 15 amino acids long.

This clone was found a few times. This chain connects TRBV23-1 to TRBJ1-5; D is unresolved. TRBV23-1 falls under the ORF class, with uncertain function. V was cut by 1 base and J by 5 bases, with 0 bases left in between. This CDR3 comprises 11 residues. This CDR3 is CASSQYQPQHF. CDR3 nucleotide sequence: TGCGCCAGCAGTCAATATCAGCCCCAGCATTTT.

This clone turned up a few times. This chain uses TRBV5-8 with TRBJ2-1, with unresolved D. V was trimmed by 4 bases and J by 8 bases, leaving 16 bases between them. This CDR3 contains 14 residues. The V gene's germline CDR1 is SGHTS and CDR2 YDEGEE. The CDR3: CASSQARESHEQFF. CDR3 DNA sequence: TGTGCCAGCAGCCAAGCGAGAGAGTCGCATGAGCAGTTCTTC.

The rearrangement uses TRBV27 and TRBJ1-5; TRBD1 matches 10 bases. V lost 8 bases to trimming and J lost 0 bases; unmatched junction nucleotides: 10. The CDR3 covers 17 residues. In germline, CDR1 is MNHEY, CDR2 SMNVEV (reference sequence). The CDR3 bases are TGTGCCAGCCGACTCCTCGGGACAGGGGTTAGCAATCAGCCCCAGCATTTT. Protein product: CASRLLGTGVSNQPQHF.

This chain joins TRBV29-1 and TRBJ2-7, with TRBD1 as a possible D gene (5 bases). This CDR3 region has 15 residues. V lost 7 bases to trimming and J lost 4 bases, with 23 bases between them. The germline CDR1 and CDR2 sequences are SQVTM and ANQGSEA. This CDR3 is CSAGDQGYFPYEQYF. DNA for the CDR3: TGCAGCGCAGGCGATCAGGGCTATTTCCCTTACGAGCAGTACTTC.

The rearrangement joins TRBV7-9 to TRBJ2-3, with unresolved D. The CDR3 is made up of 12 amino acids. Trimming pared 1 base from V and 9 bases from J, leaving 8 bases between. Germline lookup yields CDR1 SEHNR and CDR2 FQNEAQ (reference sequence). CDR3 DNA sequence: TGTGCCAGCAGCTTAGACTCGGGCACGCAGTATTTT. Encoded protein: CASSLDSGTQYF.

Only a few counts were recorded for this clone. A much larger clone is a single base away; this may be a read error. The sample has other DNA sequences that encode this CDR3 too. The chain has TRBV7-9 and TRBJ2-2; no clear D gene. Germline CDR1 reads SEHNR; CDR2 reads FQNEAQ (reference sequence). The V and J ends lost 1 base and 1 base respectively, with 1 base between them. This CDR3 region has 13 residues. The CDR3 DNA is TGTGCCAGCAGCTTAGGGAACACCGGGGAGCTGTTTTTT. This encodes CASSLGNTGELFF. The whole variable domain, filled in from reference TRBV7-9 and TRBJ2-2, reads DTGVSQNPRHKITKRGQNVTFRCDPISEHNRLYWYRQTLGQGPEFLTYFQNEAQLEKSRLLSDRFSAERPKGSFSTLEIQRTEQGDSAMYLCASSLGNTGELFFGEGSRLTVL.

The table lists this clone with many counts. The rearrangement uses TRBV28 and TRBJ2-7; the match to TRBD2 covers 10 bases. Germline values: CDR1 MDHEN, CDR2 SYDVKM. The CDR3 has 15 residues. This CDR3 is CATRGSGGRVGEQYF. CDR3 nucleotides: TGTGCTACCCGTGGTAGCGGGGGGCGGGTCGGCGAGCAGTACTTC.

This clone occurred a few times. J is TRBJ2-5 and V is TRBV19; D is possibly TRBD2 (6 bases). The length of the CDR3 is 15 residues. The germline V and J ends were trimmed by 5 bases and 4 bases, with 17 bases remaining between them. Looked up from germline, CDR1 is LNHDA and CDR2 is SQIVND (reference sequence). Here the CDR3 reads CASSPSGGATETQYF. The CDR3 DNA reads as TGTGCCAGTAGTCCGTCCGGGGGAGCGACAGAGACCCAGTACTTC. The full variable domain, in which reference TRBV19 and TRBJ2-5 provide the parts outside the CDR3, is DGGITQSPKYLFRKEGQNVTLSCEQNLNHDAMYWYRQDPGQGLRLIYYSQIVNDFQKGDIAEGYSVSREKKESFPLTVTSAQKNPTAFYLCASSPSGGATETQYFGPGTRLLVL.

This clone was detected ten times or more. The genes are TRBV25-1 and TRBJ2-7; TRBD1 agrees at 11 bases. Germline assignment: CDR1 MGHDK and CDR2 SYGVNS. The junction had 1 base not matched to a gene; V was cut back by 8 bases and J by 1 base. The CDR3 length is 13 residues. CDR3 loop: CASGDRGSYEQYF. The CDR3 DNA reads as TGTGCCAGCGGGGACAGGGGGTCCTACGAGCAGTACTTC.

The table lists this clone with a few counts. V is TRBV6-5 and J is TRBJ1-5; D is possibly TRBD1 (6 bases). Trimming removed 0 bases at V and 6 bases at J, with 15 bases between. The V gene's germline CDR1 is MNHEY and CDR2 SVGAGI. The CDR3 runs 16 residues. The CDR3 nucleotides read TGTGCCAGCAGTTACTCGAAACACGCAGGGGTTCAGCCCCAGCATTTT. Its protein is CASSYSKHAGVQPQHF.

This chain joins TRBV10-3 and TRBJ2-7, with D possibly being TRBD2 (5 bases). Germline CDR1 reads ENHRY; CDR2 reads SYGVKD. The CDR3 consists of 13 residues. Trimming stripped 7 bases from V and 4 bases from J, with 14 bases between. CDR3 sequence: CAIKDSIIYEQYF. The CDR3 coding sequence is TGTGCCATCAAGGACTCAATCATTTACGAGCAGTACTTC.

This clone has a handful of counts. The chain employs TRBV28 and TRBJ1-5, with a possible D match to TRBD1 (5 bases). V dropped 2 bases and J dropped 7 bases, with 12 bases sitting between them. Looked up from germline, CDR1 is MDHEN and CDR2 is SYDVKM. This CDR3 is built from 14 residues. The CDR3 region has the DNA TGTGCCAGCAGTTTAGGGGGAGGGTGGCAGCCCCAGCATTTT. This translates into CASSLGGGWQPQHF. The variable domain in full, completed from reference TRBV28 and TRBJ1-5, reads DVKVTQSSRYLVKRTGEKVFLECVQDMDHENMFWYRQDPGLGLRLIYFSYDVKMKEKGDIPEGYSVSREKKERFSLILESASTNQTSMYLCASSLGGGWQPQHFGDGTRLSIL.

This clone was seen a few times. The genes are TRBV11-2 and TRBJ2-7; no definite D call. Per the germline V gene, CDR1 is SGHAT and CDR2 is FQNNGV. The CDR3 is 14 residues long. Trimming shortened V by 1 base and J by 0 bases, and 7 bases separated the two germline ends. The CDR3 sequence is CASSLARTSYEQYF. The CDR3 nucleotides read TGTGCCAGCAGCTTAGCTAGAACCTCCTACGAGCAGTACTTC.

The CDR3, as DNA: TGTGCCAGCAGCCCTCAAACAGATACGCAGTATTTT. It translates to CASSPQTDTQYF. V and J are TRBV13 and TRBJ2-3, with D uncertain. The CDR3 loop spans 12 amino acids. CDR1 and CDR2 from the germline V gene are PRHDT and FYEKMQ (reference sequence). Trimming removed 5 bases from V and 3 bases from J, with 6 bases in between.